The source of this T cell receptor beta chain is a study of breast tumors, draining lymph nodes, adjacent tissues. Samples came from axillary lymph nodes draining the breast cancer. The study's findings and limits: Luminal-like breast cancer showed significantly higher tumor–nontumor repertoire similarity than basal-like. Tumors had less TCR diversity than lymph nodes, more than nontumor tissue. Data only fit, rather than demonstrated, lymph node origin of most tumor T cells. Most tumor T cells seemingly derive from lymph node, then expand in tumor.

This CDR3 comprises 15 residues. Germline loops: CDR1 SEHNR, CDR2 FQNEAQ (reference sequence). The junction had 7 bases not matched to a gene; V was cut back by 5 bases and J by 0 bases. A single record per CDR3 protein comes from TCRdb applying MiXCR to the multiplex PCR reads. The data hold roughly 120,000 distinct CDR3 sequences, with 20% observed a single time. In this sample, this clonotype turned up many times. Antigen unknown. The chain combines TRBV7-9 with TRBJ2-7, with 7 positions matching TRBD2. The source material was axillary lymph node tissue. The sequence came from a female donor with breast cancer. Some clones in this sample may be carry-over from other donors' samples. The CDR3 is CASSPTSARSYEQYF. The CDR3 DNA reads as TGTGCCAGCAGCCCTACTAGCGCCCGCTCCTACGAGCAGTACTTC.